A single sample is the source of the 27 T cell receptor beta chains below, sequenced in a study of T cells after yellow fever vaccination. TCRdb ran MiXCR on the 5' RACE reads and lists one entry per CDR3 protein. The table shows 300,000 or so distinct CDR3 sequences, with 6.8% occurring only once. Here the sequenced sample was PBMCs, taken about 49 days after the first yellow fever vaccination. The receptors were sampled from a man younger than 30 who received the YFV17D yellow fever vaccine.

This clonotype has just a few counts. CDR3 in DNA: TGTGCCAGCAGTTACGATCAGGGGCAAAAGAAAGCTTTCTTT. Its translation: CASSYDQGQKKAFF. This rearrangement joins TRBV6-5 to TRBJ1-1, with D tentatively TRBD1 (6 bases). The CDR3 has 14 amino acids. Trimming removed 2 bases from V and 9 bases from J, with 16 bases in between. Per germline, CDR1 MNHEY and CDR2 SVGAGI.

This clonotype has more than one count but fewer than ten. The chain joins TRBV6-2 or TRBV6-3 to TRBJ2-5; 8 bases are shared with TRBD2. With V trimmed by 2 bases and J by 5 bases, 13 bases remained unmatched. This CDR3 spans 17 amino acids. Germline loops: CDR1 MNHEY, CDR2 SVGEGT. DNA of the CDR3: TGTGCCAGCAGTTACCGACCTTGGACTAGCCTCGGGGAGACCCAGTACTTC. Protein product: CASSYRPWTSLGETQYF.

The chain uses TRBV7-6 and TRBJ1-1; no clear D gene. Trimming removed 5 bases at V and 5 bases at J, with 18 bases between. The CDR3 covers 15 residues. The V gene's germline CDR1 is SGHVS and CDR2 FNYEAQ. The chain's CDR3 is CASSRLSGGGTEAFF. CDR3 sequence (DNA): TGTGCCAGCAGCCGCCTCTCTGGAGGAGGGACTGAAGCTTTCTTT.

This clonotype was counted between two and nine times. CDR3 in amino acids: CASSVTPTATEAFF. CDR3 bases: TGTGCCAGCAGCGTTACACCTACAGCGACTGAAGCTTTCTTT. The chain recombines TRBV6-4 with TRBJ1-1; D call uncertain. This CDR3 region has 14 residues. Germline V gene data show CDR1 as MRHNA and CDR2 as SNTAGT. The V end lost 6 bases, the J end lost 5 bases, and 16 bases lay between the germline ends.

This clonotype was found a few times. The chain recombines TRBV7-6 with TRBJ1-5; TRBD1 matches 9 bases. This CDR3 spans 14 amino acids. Per germline, CDR1 SGHVS and CDR2 FNYEAQ. Unmatched junction bases numbered 6, after V lost 5 bases and J lost 7 bases. The CDR3 DNA is TGTGCCAGCAGCCCTACAGGGGGCGCACAGCCCCAGCATTTT. This sequence encodes CASSPTGGAQPQHF.

V and J are TRBV20-1 and TRBJ1-1, with a tentative D call TRBD1 (5 bases). Trimming took off 6 bases at V and 0 bases at J, with 14 bases between the two ends. This CDR3 is built from 14 residues. Germline values: CDR1 DFQATT, CDR2 SNEGSKA (reference sequence). The CDR3 DNA follows: TGCAGTGCCCCCCTCGGGGGTTTGAACACTGAAGCTTTCTTT. Translating gives CSAPLGGLNTEAFF.

This sequence joins TRBV7-9 and TRBJ1-2; TRBD1 aligns across 8 bases. The germline CDR1 and CDR2 sequences are SEHNR and FQNEAQ (reference sequence). CDR3 length: 15 residues. Unmatched junction bases numbered 11, after V lost 4 bases and J lost 7 bases. CDR3 loop: CASSSRQGTRLGYTF. The CDR3 DNA is TGTGCCAGCAGCTCCCGACAGGGGACGCGTCTTGGCTACACCTTC.

This clonotype has just a few counts. J is TRBJ2-1 and V is TRBV20-1; 11 bases fit TRBD2. Trimming removed 6 bases from V and 6 bases from J; junction bases left unmatched: 7. CDR1 DFQATT and CDR2 SNEGSKA come from the germline V gene (reference sequence). This CDR3 has 14 amino acids. The CDR3 nucleotides are TGCAGTGCGGGAATAGCGGGGGGGCCCAATGAGCAGTTCTTC. Translation: CSAGIAGGPNEQFF.

The V gene is TRBV5-1, the J gene TRBJ2-1; tentatively, D is TRBD2 (6 bases). CDR1 and CDR2 from the germline V gene are SGHRS and YFSETQ. Deletions cut 2 bases from V and 14 bases from J, with 23 bases between. CDR3 length equals 15 residues. CDR3 amino acids: CASSFGGSKWGEEFF. The CDR3 DNA sequence: TGCGCCAGCAGCTTTGGGGGGTCTAAGTGGGGGGAGGAGTTCTTC.

This clonotype was observed at least ten times. This sequence joins TRBV7-9 and TRBJ1-1, with D unresolved. The CDR3 is 14 amino acids. V was pared by 4 bases and J by 1 base, with 10 bases between. CDR1 is SEHNR and CDR2 is FQNEAQ in the germline V gene (reference sequence). CDR3 amino acids: CASSSRGSNTEAFF. The CDR3 DNA reads TGTGCCAGCAGCTCCAGAGGGTCGAACACTGAAGCTTTCTTT.

A few counts support this clonotype. This chain links TRBV20-1 with TRBJ2-1, with unresolved D. From germline, CDR1 is DFQATT and CDR2 SNEGSKA (reference sequence). CDR3 size: 18 residues. V lost 3 bases and J 0 bases, leaving 21 bases between the germline ends. CDR3 residues: CSARALDRTQSSYNEQFF. DNA for the CDR3: TGCAGTGCTAGGGCTTTAGACCGGACCCAGAGCTCCTACAATGAGCAGTTCTTC.

The V call is TRBV5-1, the J call TRBJ2-1; D is uncertain. V was shortened by 1 base and J by 0 bases, with 8 bases between the two germline ends. The CDR3 is 15 residues long. Germline V gene sequence: CDR1 SGHRS, CDR2 YFSETQ. The CDR3 coding sequence is TGCGCCAGCAGCTTGATCCAGAGCTCCTACAATGAGCAGTTCTTC. Encoded protein: CASSLIQSSYNEQFF.

This clonotype was observed a handful of times. The V call is TRBV27, the J call TRBJ1-1, with D possibly being TRBD1 (5 bases). Trimming cost V 0 bases and J 4 bases, with 12 bases left between them. In germline, CDR1 is MNHEY, CDR2 SMNVEV (reference sequence). This CDR3 has 15 residues. The CDR3 here is CASSLSRTGGTEAFF. CDR3 DNA sequence: TGTGCCAGCAGTTTATCACGCACGGGGGGCACTGAAGCTTTCTTT.

The chain's CDR3 is CASREGFNQPQHF. The CDR3 DNA follows: TGCGCCAGCAGGGAAGGGTTCAATCAGCCCCAGCATTTT. This chain uses TRBV4-1 with TRBJ1-5; D ambiguous. Germline-derived CDR1 and CDR2 are MGHRA and YSYEKL. Trimming stripped 6 bases from V and 3 bases from J, with 9 bases between. This CDR3 spans 13 amino acids.

This clonotype appeared a single time. Mismatch with germline at one junction end may stem from a read error. The genes are TRBV25-1 and TRBJ2-1; D is possibly TRBD1 (6 bases). There are 15 residues in the CDR3. Germline CDR1 reads MGHDK; CDR2 reads SYGVNS. CDR3 protein: CPSSETGTFNNEQFF. The CDR3 nucleotides read TGTCCCAGCAGTGAAACGGGGACATTCAACAATGAGCAGTTCTTC.

Ten or more counts support this clonotype. The DNA for the CDR3 is TGCAGTGCTAGATCCCCTATCTTTTCTAGCGGGGCCTACGAGCAGTACGTC. This encodes CSARSPIFSSGAYEQYV. The chain couples TRBV20-1 to TRBJ2-7; 9 nucleotides match TRBD2. The ends lost 2 bases at V and 2 bases at J; junction bases unmatched: 13. Germline V lookup: CDR1 DFQATT, CDR2 SNEGSKA (reference sequence). The CDR3 sequence is 17 residues long.

This clonotype was seen many times. CDR3 amino acids: CASGRGEGETQYF. The CDR3 coding sequence is TGTGCCAGCGGTAGGGGGGAAGGGGAGACCCAGTACTTC. The chain joins TRBV12-3 or TRBV12-4 to TRBJ2-5; D may be TRBD1 or TRBD2 (6 bases each). This CDR3 comprises 13 residues. V was cut by 8 bases and J by 5 bases, with 15 bases left in between.

This clonotype was picked up many times. The chain is built from TRBV25-1 and TRBJ2-1; 11 bases align to TRBD1. The CDR3 sequence is 16 residues long. Germline V gene sequence: CDR1 MGHDK, CDR2 SYGVNS. Trimming at V came to 3 bases and at J to 4 bases, leaving 5 bases not matched to a gene. The CDR3 reads CASSDPGQGGYNEQFF. For the CDR3, the DNA is TGTGCCAGCAGTGACCCGGGACAGGGGGGATACAATGAGCAGTTCTTC.

In its sample, this clonotype was seen many times. The chain employs TRBV20-1 and TRBJ2-5, with 12 bases identical to TRBD2. This CDR3 has 15 residues. Germline values: CDR1 DFQATT, CDR2 SNEGSKA (reference sequence). V was pared by 3 bases and J by 1 base, with 3 bases of the junction left unmatched. The CDR3, as DNA: TGCAGTGCTAGTCCTAGCGGGGGGGCCCAAGAGACCCAGTACTTC. Translating gives CSASPSGGAQETQYF.

The sample holds a few counts of this clonotype. V usage is TRBV4-3 and J usage is TRBJ2-2; no firm D call. The CDR3 is 15 amino acids. Trimming stripped 2 bases from V and 9 bases from J, with 16 bases between. The germline V gene has CDR1 LGHNA and CDR2 YSLEER. The CDR3, as DNA: TGCGCCAGCAGCCAATCCAAGGGCGTGCGCCGGGAGCTGTTTTTT. Encoded protein: CASSQSKGVRRELFF.

The gene calls are TRBV20-1 and TRBJ2-2; D is unclear. The CDR3 has 13 amino acids. V was pared by 2 bases and J by 7 bases, with 11 bases between. Germline V gene data show CDR1 as DFQATT and CDR2 as SNEGSKA (reference sequence). The chain's CDR3 is CSARREPGGELFF. In nucleotides, the CDR3 is TGCAGTGCTAGAAGAGAGCCAGGCGGGGAGCTGTTTTTT.

This clonotype occurred many times. The J gene is TRBJ2-5, the V gene TRBV7-2, with unresolved D. V gave up 3 bases and J gave up 7 bases, with 18 bases separating them. The germline V gene has CDR1 SGHTA and CDR2 FQGNSA. The CDR3 consists of 15 residues. CDR3 amino acids: CASSFSPLPLGTQYF. CDR3 bases: TGTGCCAGCAGCTTCAGTCCTCTCCCTCTCGGGACCCAGTACTTC.

The chain links TRBV7-3 to TRBJ2-2, with D perhaps assigned TRBD1 or TRBD2 (6 bases each). CDR1 is SGHTA, CDR2 FQGTGA, per germline. This CDR3 is built from 15 residues. With 5 bases removed from V and 7 bases from J, the gap between germline ends came to 17 bases. Here the CDR3 DNA reads TGTGCCAGCAGCCATCCACCGGGGGCCGGCGGGGAGCTGTTTTTT. Translation gives CASSHPPGAGGELFF.

This clonotype has just a few counts. V is TRBV15 and J is TRBJ2-3; 10 bases are shared with TRBD2. V lost 4 bases and J lost 15; bases outside the gene matches: 19. The CDR3 consists of 16 residues. Germline V CDR1 and CDR2: LNHNV, YYDKDF (reference sequence). The CDR3 sequence: CATSITGQIAGGRVYF. Written as DNA, the CDR3 is TGTGCCACCAGCATAACAGGGCAAATAGCGGGGGGCCGCGTATATTTT.

This clonotype has a count of ten or more. The rearrangement uses TRBV7-2 and TRBJ2-7; 8 nucleotides agree with TRBD2. V was pared by 7 bases and J by 6 bases, with 5 bases of the junction left unmatched. The CDR3 has 12 residues. Germline V CDR1 and CDR2: SGHTA, FQGNSA. The CDR3 loop reads CASTVAGGEQYF. CDR3 DNA sequence: TGTGCCAGCACCGTCGCGGGGGGCGAGCAGTACTTC.

The rearrangement links TRBV6-1 to TRBJ1-4; the D gene is possibly TRBD1 (5 bases). Trimming stripped 0 bases from V and 8 bases from J, with 16 bases between. CDR1 and CDR2 (germline): MNHNS, SASEGT. CDR3 length: 16 residues. The CDR3 here is CASSEALPGVGEKLFF. The CDR3 region has the DNA TGTGCCAGCAGTGAAGCGCTTCCGGGGGTAGGAGAAAAACTGTTTTTT.

The chain links TRBV10-2 to TRBJ2-3, with D possibly matching TRBD1 (7 bases). Germline CDR1 is WSHSY and CDR2 is SAAADI. V dropped 4 bases and J dropped 4 bases, with 21 bases sitting between them. This CDR3 spans 17 amino acids. CDR3 coding DNA: TGCGCCAGCAGTGTAGTCCAGGGGGGCCTCCGGCCAGATACGCAGTATTTT. It is translated as CASSVVQGGLRPDTQYF.